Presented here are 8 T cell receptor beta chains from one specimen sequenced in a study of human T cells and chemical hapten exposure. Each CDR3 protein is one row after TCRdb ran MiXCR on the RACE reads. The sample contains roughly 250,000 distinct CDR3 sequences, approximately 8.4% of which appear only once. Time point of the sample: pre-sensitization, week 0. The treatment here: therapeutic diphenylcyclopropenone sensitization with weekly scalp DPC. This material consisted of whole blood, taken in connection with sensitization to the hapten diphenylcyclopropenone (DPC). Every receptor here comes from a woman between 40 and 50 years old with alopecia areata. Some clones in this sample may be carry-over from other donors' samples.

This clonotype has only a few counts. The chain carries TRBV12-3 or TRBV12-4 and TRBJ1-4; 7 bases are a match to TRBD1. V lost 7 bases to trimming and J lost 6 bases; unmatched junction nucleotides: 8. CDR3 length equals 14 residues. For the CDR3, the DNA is TGTGCCAGCACCCAGGGGGTGGGGGATGAAAAACTGTTTTTT. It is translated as CASTQGVGDEKLFF.

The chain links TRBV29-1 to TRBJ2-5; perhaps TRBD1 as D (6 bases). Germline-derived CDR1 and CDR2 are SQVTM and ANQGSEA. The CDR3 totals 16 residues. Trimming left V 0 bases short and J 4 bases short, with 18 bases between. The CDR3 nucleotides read TGCAGCGTTGAAGATCCTTCCCTACTGACAGGAGAGACCCAGTACTTC. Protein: CSVEDPSLLTGETQYF.

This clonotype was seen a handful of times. The CDR3 DNA is TGTGCCAGCAGCCCCCGGCAGGGGAGTAATCAGCCCCAGCATTTT. Translation gives CASSPRQGSNQPQHF. The chain has TRBV3-1 and TRBJ1-5; TRBD1 is a possible D gene (6 bases). The CDR3 covers 15 residues. Germline assignment: CDR1 LGHDT and CDR2 YNNKEL (reference sequence). V was shortened by 4 bases and J by 4 bases, with 14 bases between the two germline ends.

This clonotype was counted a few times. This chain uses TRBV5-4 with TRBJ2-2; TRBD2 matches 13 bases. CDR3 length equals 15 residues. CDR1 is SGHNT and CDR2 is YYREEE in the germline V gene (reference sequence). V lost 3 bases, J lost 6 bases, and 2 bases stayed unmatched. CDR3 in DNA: TGTGCCAGCAGCTGGACTAGCGGGAGAGCCGGGGAGCTGTTTTTT. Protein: CASSWTSGRAGELFF.

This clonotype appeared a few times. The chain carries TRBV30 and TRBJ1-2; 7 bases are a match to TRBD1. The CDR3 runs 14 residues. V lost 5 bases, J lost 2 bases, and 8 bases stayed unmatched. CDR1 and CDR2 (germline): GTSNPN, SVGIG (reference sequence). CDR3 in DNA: TGTGCCTGGGGGGGCGTGACAGGGAACTATGGCTACACCTTC. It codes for CAWGGVTGNYGYTF.

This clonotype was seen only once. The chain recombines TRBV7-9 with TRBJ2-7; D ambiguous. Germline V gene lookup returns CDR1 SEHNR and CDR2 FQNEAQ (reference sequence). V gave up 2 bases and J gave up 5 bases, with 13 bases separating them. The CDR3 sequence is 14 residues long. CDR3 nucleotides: TGTGCCAGCAGCTTATTGATAGGAAGCCACGAGCAGTACTTC. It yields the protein CASSLLIGSHEQYF.

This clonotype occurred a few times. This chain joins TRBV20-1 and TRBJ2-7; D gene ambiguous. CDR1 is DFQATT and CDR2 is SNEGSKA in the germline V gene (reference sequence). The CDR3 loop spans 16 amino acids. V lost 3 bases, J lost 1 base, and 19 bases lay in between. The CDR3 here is CSARDLVTLLSYEQYF. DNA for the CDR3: TGCAGTGCTAGGGACCTCGTTACTCTCCTATCCTACGAGCAGTACTTC.

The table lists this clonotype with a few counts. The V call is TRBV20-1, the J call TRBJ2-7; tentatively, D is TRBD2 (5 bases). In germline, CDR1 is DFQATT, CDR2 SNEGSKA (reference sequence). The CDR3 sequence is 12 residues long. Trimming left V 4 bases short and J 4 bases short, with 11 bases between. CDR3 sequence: CSATPSGYEQYF. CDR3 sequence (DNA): TGCAGTGCTACGCCCTCGGGGTACGAGCAGTACTTC.